The 19 T cell receptor beta chains below come from one sample, sequenced in a study of OX40 agonist ivuxolimab in advanced cancers. Here immunoSEQ multiplex PCR was the method, and the copy in TCRdb shows in-frame clones only, minus some. The sample has tens of thousands of clones, approximately 84% seen once. The sample here was CD4+ or CD8+ T cells sorted from blood, taken in a trial of the OX40 agonist ivuxolimab. The receptors here all came from an adult with an advanced solid tumor such as melanoma, head and neck, liver or kidney cancer.

This clone was seen just once. V usage is TRBV28 and J usage is TRBJ2-2; D call uncertain. This CDR3 is 17 amino acids long. Germline V gene data show CDR1 as MDHEN and CDR2 as SYDVKM. V was clipped by 3 bases and J by 2 bases, with 16 bases between them. CDR3 DNA sequence: TGTGCCAGCAGTTTGCTAAGTCTTAAGTCTAACACCGGGGAGCTGTTTTTT. Protein sequence: CASSLLSLKSNTGELFF.

The chain employs TRBV7-9 and TRBJ1-2, with 7 positions matching TRBD1. Germline V CDR1 and CDR2: SEHNR, FQNEAQ (reference sequence). Trimming cost V 0 bases and J 4 bases; bases outside gene matches: 8. The CDR3 loop spans 16 amino acids. The CDR3 reads CASSLARLQGLYGYTF. Here the CDR3 DNA reads TGTGCCAGCAGCTTAGCGCGTCTACAGGGGCTCTATGGCTACACCTTC. The full variable domain, rest sourced from reference TRBV7-9 and TRBJ1-2, is DTGVSQNPRHKITKRGQNVTFRCDPISEHNRLYWYRQTLGQGPEFLTYFQNEAQLEKSRLLSDRFSAERPKGSFSTLEIQRTEQGDSAMYLCASSLARLQGLYGYTFGSGTRLTVV.

V usage is TRBV9 and J usage is TRBJ2-1, with a possible D match to TRBD2 (6 bases). CDR1 and CDR2 from the germline V gene are SGDLS and YYNGEE. The germline V and J ends were trimmed by 3 bases and 1 base, with 26 bases remaining between them. This CDR3 spans 20 amino acids. The CDR3 region has the DNA TGTGCCAGCAGCGATCCGACGGGACTCAGGTCTAGTCAGTCCTACAATGAGCAGTTCTTC. Translation gives CASSDPTGLRSSQSYNEQFF.

The CDR3 bases are TGTGCCAGCACCAATAGCGGGGACGCGAACACCGGGGAGCTGTTTTTT. It yields the protein CASTNSGDANTGELFF. V and J are TRBV2 and TRBJ2-2; 8 bases match TRBD2. Unmatched junction bases numbered 7, after V lost 7 bases and J lost 0 bases. Looked up from germline, CDR1 is SNHLY and CDR2 is FYNNEI. The CDR3 is 16 amino acids.

The chain is built from TRBV14 and TRBJ2-5; 11 bases agree with TRBD2. This CDR3 is built from 17 residues. Looked up from germline, CDR1 is SGHDN and CDR2 is FVKESK. Germline trimming cut 0 bases from V and 4 bases from J; bases unmatched to any gene: 7. CDR3 protein: CASSQDLASGRSETQYF. As DNA, the CDR3 is TGTGCCAGCAGCCAAGATTTGGCTAGCGGGAGGTCAGAGACCCAGTACTTC.

In DNA, the CDR3 is TGTGCCAGCAGCTTAGCTGGGGGCCACGCCTACGAGCAGTACTTC. Translated, it gives CASSLAGGHAYEQYF. V gene TRBV13 combines with J gene TRBJ2-7; D perhaps matches TRBD1 (6 bases). Per germline, CDR1 PRHDT and CDR2 FYEKMQ (reference sequence). The CDR3 is 15 amino acids. V was cut by 1 base and J by 2 bases, with 12 bases left in between. The entire variable domain, with the rest obtained from reference TRBV13 and TRBJ2-7, is as follows: AAGVIQSPRHLIKEKRETATLKCYPIPRHDTVYWYQQGPGQDPQFLISFYEKMQSDKGSIPDRFSAQQFSDYHSELNMSSLELGDSALYFCASSLAGGHAYEQYFGPGTRLTVT.

The sample holds a few counts of this clone. The chain employs TRBV4-1 and TRBJ2-1; TRBD2 agrees at 7 bases. The V gene end was trimmed by 1 base and the J gene end by 9 bases; junction bases not matched to a gene: 9. This CDR3 contains 15 residues. Germline loops: CDR1 MGHRA, CDR2 YSYEKL. CDR3 in amino acids: CASSQGGRAFGEQFF. In DNA form, the CDR3 reads TGCGCCAGCAGCCAAGGTGGGAGGGCCTTCGGTGAGCAGTTCTTC.

The chain combines TRBV13 with TRBJ1-4; no clear D gene. Trimming took off 3 bases at V and 2 bases at J, with 7 bases between the two ends. Germline V CDR1 and CDR2: PRHDT, FYEKMQ (reference sequence). The CDR3 spans 14 residues. This chain's CDR3 is CASSLVGTNEKLFF. The CDR3 region has the DNA TGTGCCAGCAGCTTGGTGGGGACTAATGAAAAACTGTTTTTT.

This clone was seen a few times. This chain connects TRBV15 to TRBJ2-3, with 8 positions matching TRBD2. Germline CDR1 is LNHNV and CDR2 is YYDKDF (reference sequence). This CDR3 is built from 17 residues. After removal of 0 bases from V and 5 bases from J, the junction contained 10 bases not matched to a gene. CDR3 sequence: CATSRESGRGRLDTQYF. CDR3 sequence (DNA): TGTGCCACCAGCAGAGAGAGCGGGAGAGGGCGTTTAGATACGCAGTATTTT.

This clone appeared once. The J gene is TRBJ2-7, the V gene TRBV4-2, with D possibly being TRBD2 (6 bases). From germline, CDR1 is LGHNA and CDR2 YNFKEQ. V dropped 0 bases and J dropped 2 bases, with 14 bases sitting between them. This CDR3 is built from 16 residues. In nucleotides, the CDR3 is TGTGCCAGCAGCCAAGAACGGGGGATGGGGACCTACGAGCAGTACTTC. Its translation is CASSQERGMGTYEQYF.

The genes are TRBV28 and TRBJ2-1, with 7 bases aligning to TRBD1. Germline CDR1 and CDR2: MDHEN and SYDVKM. This CDR3 contains 18 residues. V lost 1 base, J lost 2 bases, and 11 bases stayed unmatched. Here the CDR3 reads CASSLYVRGTGAYNEQFF. Written as DNA, the CDR3 is TGTGCCAGCAGTTTATACGTCAGGGGAACAGGGGCCTACAATGAGCAGTTCTTC.

This chain links TRBV11-2 with TRBJ2-7; TRBD2 aligns across 9 bases. The CDR3 totals 14 residues. The V segment lost 5 bases and the J segment 2 bases; nucleotides outside the gene matches: 4. Germline V gene data show CDR1 as SGHAT and CDR2 as FQNNGV. The CDR3 DNA reads as TGTGCCAGCAGCCTGGGACTAGCCACCTACGAGCAGTACTTC. This gives the protein CASSLGLATYEQYF.

This clone was seen just once. The chain is built from TRBV7-9 and TRBJ1-2, with TRBD1 matching 8 bases. Losses at the gene ends were 5 bases for V and 4 bases for J; bases not matched to a gene: 15. This CDR3 is built from 17 residues. CDR1 and CDR2 from the germline V gene are SEHNR and FQNEAQ (reference sequence). The CDR3 DNA follows: TGTGCCAGCAGCAGAGACAGGGGACTCTGGTTAGTCTATGGCTACACCTTC. Residues: CASSRDRGLWLVYGYTF.

The chain couples TRBV28 to TRBJ2-4, with D uncertain. Trimming stripped 2 bases from V and 0 bases from J, with 8 bases between. The length of the CDR3 is 15 residues. Looked up from germline, CDR1 is MDHEN and CDR2 is SYDVKM. CDR3 sequence: CASSLGHLAKNIQYF. CDR3 DNA: TGTGCCAGCAGTTTAGGGCACCTAGCCAAAAACATTCAGTACTTC.

The chain links TRBV10-3 to TRBJ2-1; a weak D match, TRBD1 (5 bases). V lost 3 bases to trimming and J lost 4 bases, with 10 bases between them. The CDR3 length is 14 residues. The germline V gene encodes CDR1 ENHRY and CDR2 SYGVKD. The CDR3 bases are TGTGCCATCAGTGAAGGGGCAGCTTACAATGAGCAGTTCTTC. Amino acid sequence: CAISEGAAYNEQFF.

The chain combines TRBV19 with TRBJ2-1, with 13 bases identical to TRBD2. The CDR3 spans 17 residues. The V segment lost 4 bases and the J segment 5 bases; nucleotides outside the gene matches: 8. Germline CDR1 and CDR2: LNHDA and SQIVND (reference sequence). The CDR3 DNA reads TGTGCCAGTAGTACAGGACTAGCGGGAGCCCCGGACAATGAGCAGTTCTTC. Protein: CASSTGLAGAPDNEQFF. Using reference TRBV19 and TRBJ2-1 for the parts outside the CDR3, the full variable domain is DGGITQSPKYLFRKEGQNVTLSCEQNLNHDAMYWYRQDPGQGLRLIYYSQIVNDFQKGDIAEGYSVSREKKESFPLTVTSAQKNPTAFYLCASSTGLAGAPDNEQFFGPGTRLTVL.

This chain connects TRBV7-9 to TRBJ1-1, with a possible D match to TRBD1 (6 bases). The CDR3 extends over 16 amino acids. The V gene's germline CDR1 is SEHNR and CDR2 FQNEAQ (reference sequence). Deletions cut 5 bases from V and 0 bases from J, with 16 bases between. The CDR3 DNA reads TGTGCCAGCAGCCTTGGACAGCTATTTATGAACACTGAAGCTTTCTTT. This translates into CASSLGQLFMNTEAFF.

The chain carries TRBV6-5 and TRBJ1-1; D remains unclear. The CDR3 length is 11 residues. The ends were cut back, 1 base at V and 3 bases at J, with 0 bases in the middle. Germline V gene data show CDR1 as MNHEY and CDR2 as SVGAGI. The CDR3 nucleotides read TGTGCCAGCAGTTACTACACTGAAGCTTTCTTT. Its protein is CASSYYTEAFF.

CDR3 nucleotides: TGTGCCAGCAGCTCCGGACAGGGGGGATTGACCTACGAGCAGTACTTC. Translated: CASSSGQGGLTYEQYF. This chain links TRBV5-6 with TRBJ2-7; 10 nucleotides line up with TRBD1. CDR1 is SGHDT, CDR2 YYEEEE, per germline. CDR3 length equals 16 residues. J gave up 2 bases and V 3 bases, and 8 bases lay outside the gene matches.